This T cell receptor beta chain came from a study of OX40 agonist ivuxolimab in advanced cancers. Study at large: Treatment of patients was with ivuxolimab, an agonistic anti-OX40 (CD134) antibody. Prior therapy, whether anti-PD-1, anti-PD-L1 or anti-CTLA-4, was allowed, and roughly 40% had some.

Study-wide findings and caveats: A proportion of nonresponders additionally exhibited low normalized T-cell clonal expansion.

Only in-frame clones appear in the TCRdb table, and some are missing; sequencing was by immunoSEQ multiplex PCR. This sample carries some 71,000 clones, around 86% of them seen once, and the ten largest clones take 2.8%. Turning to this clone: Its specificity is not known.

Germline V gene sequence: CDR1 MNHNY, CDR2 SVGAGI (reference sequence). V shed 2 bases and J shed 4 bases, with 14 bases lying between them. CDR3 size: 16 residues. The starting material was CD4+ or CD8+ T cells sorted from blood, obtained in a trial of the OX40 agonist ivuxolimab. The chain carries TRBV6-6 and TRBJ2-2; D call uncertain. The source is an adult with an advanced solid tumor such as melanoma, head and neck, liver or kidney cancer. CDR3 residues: CASSYTWDIGTGELFF. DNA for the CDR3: TGTGCCAGCAGTTACACTTGGGATATTGGCACCGGGGAGCTGTTTTTT.